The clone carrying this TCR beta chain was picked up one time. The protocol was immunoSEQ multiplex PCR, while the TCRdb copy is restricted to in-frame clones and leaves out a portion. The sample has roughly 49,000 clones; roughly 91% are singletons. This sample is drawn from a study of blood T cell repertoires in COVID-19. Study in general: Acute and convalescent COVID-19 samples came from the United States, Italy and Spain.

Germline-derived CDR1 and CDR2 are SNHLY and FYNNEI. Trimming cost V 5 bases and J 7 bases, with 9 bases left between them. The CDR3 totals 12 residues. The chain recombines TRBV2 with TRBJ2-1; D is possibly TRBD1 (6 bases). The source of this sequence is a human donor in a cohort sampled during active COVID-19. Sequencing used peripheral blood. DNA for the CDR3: TGTGCCAGCAGTTCCGGACAGAATGAGCAGTTCTTC. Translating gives CASSSGQNEQFF. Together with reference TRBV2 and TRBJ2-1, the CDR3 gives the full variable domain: EPEVTQTPSHQVTQMGQEVILRCVPISNHLYFYWYRQILGQKVEFLVSFYNNEISEKSEIFDDQFSVERPDGSNFTLKIRSTKLEDSAMYFCASSSGQNEQFFGPGTRLTVL.